The 16 T cell receptor beta chains reported below all come from one sample, sequenced in a study of blood T cell repertoires in COVID-19. Sequencing was performed with immunoSEQ multiplex PCR; in TCRdb, only in-frame clones are kept and a portion is missing. The sample lists more than 20,000 clones; roughly 71% were seen once. Sequenced input: peripheral blood. The receptors here all came from an elderly man with active or convalescent COVID-19.

This chain connects TRBV7-9 to TRBJ1-2, with 9 bases that match TRBD1. This CDR3 spans 15 amino acids. Germline assignment: CDR1 SEHNR and CDR2 FQNEAQ (reference sequence). With V trimmed by 4 bases and J by 4 bases, 7 bases remained unmatched. CDR3 in amino acids: CASSSGTGSSYGYTF. The CDR3, as DNA: TGTGCCAGCAGCTCCGGGACAGGGTCTAGCTATGGCTACACCTTC.

The rearrangement uses TRBV10-3 and TRBJ1-2; 10 positions match TRBD1. With 3 bases clipped from V and 4 bases from J, the junction kept 2 bases outside the gene matches. The CDR3 has 14 amino acids. The germline CDR1 and CDR2 sequences are ENHRY and SYGVKD. CDR3: CAISERDRGYGYTF. CDR3 nucleotide sequence: TGTGCCATCAGTGAACGGGACAGGGGCTATGGCTACACCTTC.

This chain uses TRBV6-5 with TRBJ2-7; D might be TRBD2 (6 bases). CDR3 length equals 12 residues. V lost 4 bases, J lost 7 bases, and 11 bases lay in between. The V gene's germline CDR1 is MNHEY and CDR2 SVGAGI. CDR3 sequence reads: CASSSGTGEQYF. CDR3 sequence (DNA): TGTGCCAGCAGTTCGGGGACTGGGGAGCAGTACTTC.

This chain connects TRBV11-2 to TRBJ1-5; 10 bases are a match to TRBD1. The junction had 7 bases not matched to a gene; V was cut back by 8 bases and J by 9 bases. Germline V lookup: CDR1 SGHAT, CDR2 FQNNGV. CDR3 size: 13 residues. The CDR3 sequence: CASGPGQGWPQHF. The DNA of the CDR3 is TGTGCCAGCGGACCGGGACAGGGGTGGCCCCAGCATTTT.

The chain uses TRBV11-2 and TRBJ2-1; 7 bases map to TRBD2. V shed 3 bases, J shed 7 bases, and the junction held 3 bases outside the gene matches. From germline, CDR1 is SGHAT and CDR2 FQNNGV. CDR3 size: 13 residues. CDR3 in DNA: TGTGCCAGCAGCTTTCGGCGGGGGAATGAGCAGTTCTTC. Amino acids: CASSFRRGNEQFF.

This chain connects TRBV6-4 to TRBJ2-3; 7 positions match TRBD2. J lost 2 bases, V lost 4 bases, and 21 bases had no gene match. The CDR3 has 20 amino acids. Per germline, CDR1 MRHNA and CDR2 SNTAGT. The DNA for the CDR3 is TGTGCCAGCAGTGTCCCTATTCTGCGGGAGTCCCAACGGTTCACAGATACGCAGTATTTT. It yields the protein CASSVPILRESQRFTDTQYF.

This sequence joins TRBV28 and TRBJ2-6; TRBD2 might be the D (5 bases). Trimming took 5 bases from V and 4 from J, leaving 9 bases between them. Germline V gene sequence: CDR1 MDHEN, CDR2 SYDVKM. The CDR3 sequence is 14 residues long. CDR3 in DNA: TGTGCCAGCAGTGAACGGAGGGGGGCCAACGTCCTGACTTTC. This sequence encodes CASSERRGANVLTF.

This clone showed up just a few times. The chain links TRBV7-2 to TRBJ1-5, with a tentative D call TRBD1 (5 bases). The CDR3 sequence is 13 residues long. Per the germline V gene, CDR1 is SGHTA and CDR2 is FQGNSA. V was clipped by 5 bases and J by 4 bases, with 9 bases between them. CDR3 sequence: CASSPDKNQPQHF. The CDR3 DNA follows: TGTGCCAGCAGCCCGGACAAAAATCAGCCCCAGCATTTT.

V and J are TRBV11-2 and TRBJ2-1; tentative D call: TRBD1 (5 bases). Germline values: CDR1 SGHAT, CDR2 FQNNGV. The V gene lost 1 base and the J gene lost 6 bases, with 10 bases spanning the gap. This CDR3 has 14 amino acids. The CDR3 protein is CASSLAGNRNEQFF. CDR3 nucleotide sequence: TGTGCCAGCAGCTTAGCAGGGAACCGCAATGAGCAGTTCTTC. Full variable domain (rest looked up from reference TRBV11-2 and TRBJ2-1): EAGVAQSPRYKIIEKRQSVAFWCNPISGHATLYWYQQILGQGPKLLIQFQNNGVVDDSQLPKDRFSAERLKGVDSTLKIQPAKLEDSAVYLCASSLAGNRNEQFFGPGTRLTVL.

The V and J genes are TRBV7-2 and TRBJ2-1; 8 bases line up with TRBD2. The length of the CDR3 is 15 residues. In germline, CDR1 is SGHTA, CDR2 FQGNSA. Germline trimming cut 5 bases from V and 4 bases from J; bases unmatched to any gene: 7. CDR3 nucleotide sequence: TGTGCCAGCAGCCAAAAGACTAGCGAATACAATGAGCAGTTCTTC. The encoded protein is CASSQKTSEYNEQFF.

The CDR3 coding sequence is TGTGCCAGCAGCTTTCTGGGACAGGGTGGTGATGGCTACACCTTC. It is translated as CASSFLGQGGDGYTF. V gene TRBV7-2 combines with J gene TRBJ1-2; 9 nucleotides agree with TRBD1. The V gene's germline CDR1 is SGHTA and CDR2 FQGNSA. The length of the CDR3 is 15 residues. Trimming at V came to 3 bases and at J to 6 bases, leaving 8 bases not matched to a gene.

The gene calls are TRBV28 and TRBJ1-2; D is perhaps TRBD1 (6 bases). Trimming cost V 3 bases and J 0 bases, with 11 bases left between them. From germline, CDR1 is MDHEN and CDR2 SYDVKM. This CDR3 comprises 15 residues. The CDR3 nucleotides read TGTGCCAGCAGTTTTTGGGACAAATCTAACTATGGCTACACCTTC. It encodes CASSFWDKSNYGYTF.

The chain recombines TRBV18 with TRBJ1-4; D is possibly TRBD1 (6 bases). CDR1 KGHSH and CDR2 LQKENI come from the germline V gene. Trimming removed 9 bases at V and 4 bases at J, with 21 bases between. The CDR3 is 16 amino acids. CDR3 bases: TGTGCCAGTCGCAGGACAGCCCTGTCAGATAATGAAAAACTGTTTTTT. It codes for CASRRTALSDNEKLFF.

This clone came up a few times. V is TRBV6-6 and J is TRBJ1-1; D uncertain. This CDR3 contains 14 residues. Trimming took off 0 bases at V and 5 bases at J, with 10 bases between the two ends. Germline V gives CDR1 MNHNY, CDR2 SVGAGI (reference sequence). The CDR3 region is CASSYSTGGTEAFF. The DNA for the CDR3 is TGTGCCAGCAGTTACTCGACTGGTGGGACTGAAGCTTTCTTT.

V and J are TRBV19 and TRBJ1-1, with 7 nucleotides matching TRBD1. V was clipped by 7 bases and J by 6 bases; unmatched bases: 11. There are 14 residues in the CDR3. The germline CDR1 and CDR2 sequences are LNHDA and SQIVND (reference sequence). CDR3 protein: CASKDRVGRSEAFF. CDR3 nucleotide sequence: TGTGCCAGTAAAGACAGGGTAGGGCGCTCTGAAGCTTTCTTT.

The chain couples TRBV6-2 or TRBV6-3 to TRBJ2-5, with 10 bases fitting TRBD1. Per the germline V gene, CDR1 is MNHEY and CDR2 is SVGEGT. Unmatched junction bases numbered 6, after V lost 5 bases and J lost 3 bases. This CDR3 has 15 amino acids. The CDR3, as DNA: TGTGCCAGCAGTACGACAGGGACAGGGGAAGAGACCCAGTACTTC. Amino acid sequence: CASSTTGTGEETQYF.